The T cell receptor beta chain described here comes from a study of identical twins. Whole-study findings and limits: Whereas memory repertoires showed no such difference, abundant cord blood beta clonotypes carried fewer insertions.

This clonotype has ten or more counts. Its specificity is not known. TCRdb re-called the 5' RACE reads with MiXCR, one entry per CDR3 protein. Of about 450,000 distinct CDR3 sequences in the sample, approximately 17% were seen once. CDR1 is MNHEY, CDR2 SVGEGT, per germline. The CDR3 runs 17 residues. J gave up 6 bases and V 7 bases, and 16 bases lay outside the gene matches. The rearrangement links TRBV6-2 or TRBV6-3 to TRBJ2-4; 9 bases fit TRBD2. The clonotype originates from a man in his forties or fifties in good health. The sample taken for sequencing was naive T cells sorted from blood. CDR3 coding DNA: TGTGCCAGCACCTCCCATGTTGGCCTAGCGGGATTAAACATTCAGTACTTC. It codes for CASTSHVGLAGLNIQYF.